These T cell receptor beta chains were read from a single sample in a study of shared T cell receptors in the human thymus. Assay: immunoSEQ multiplex PCR; the TCRdb copy retains only in-frame clones and omits some. Of 500,000 to 850,000 clones listed, 70% to 90% are singletons. The data also belong to a second study, concerning human thymus T cells.

The source material was thymocytes. The receptor set was obtained from a boy younger than two with a congenital heart defect. Each CDR3 is given with its conserved first and last residue. A D gene is named only where the DNA matches it firmly. Clone size is given for some rows only: seen once, a few or many times, or a class if the clone is expanded.

clone size	D gene	V gene	J gene	CDR3 protein	CDR3 DNA
-	-	TRBV20-1	TRBJ2-3	CSAPPLQYF	TGCAGTGCTCCCCCCTTACAGTATTTT
-	TRBD1	TRBV29-1	TRBJ2-1	CSVTGTGVLYEQFF	TGCAGCGTTACCGGGACAGGGGTTCTTTATGAGCAGTTCTTC
-	-	TRBV11-1	TRBJ1-6	CASSLVSLNSPLHF	TGTGCCAGCAGCTTAGTGAGTCTTAATTCACCCCTCCACTTT
-	TRBD2	TRBV5-1	TRBJ2-3	CASSHVVRGGPTDTQYF	TGCGCCAGCAGCCACGTTGTGAGGGGAGGGCCCACAGATACGCAGTATTTT
-	-	TRBV5-4	TRBJ2-1	CASSKDREELDNEQFF	TGTGCCAGCAGCAAAGACAGGGAGGAATTGGACAATGAGCAGTTCTTC
-	TRBD1	TRBV29-1	TRBJ2-1	CSATLGQACFNEQFF	TGCAGCGCCACCCTGGGACAGGCTTGTTTCAATGAGCAGTTCTTC
-	-	TRBV5-5	TRBJ2-7	CASSPTYRQAIYEQYF	TGTGCCAGCAGCCCTACCTACCGACAGGCGATCTACGAGCAGTACTTC
-	TRBD1	TRBV28	TRBJ2-1	CASRNGTGEKHEQFF	TGTGCCAGCAGGAACGGGACAGGGGAGAAGCATGAGCAGTTCTTC
-	-	TRBV30	TRBJ1-2	CAWSVNGLSGYTF	TGTGCCTGGAGTGTAAACGGGTTAAGTGGCTACACCTTC
-	-	TRBV6-5	TRBJ1-1	CASSYSGAGAFF	TGTGCCAGCAGTTATTCCGGAGCAGGGGCTTTCTTT
-	TRBD2	TRBV7-9	TRBJ2-7	CASSSVAAGSSYEQYF	TGTGCCAGCAGCTCAGTAGCAGCGGGGTCCTCCTACGAGCAGTACTTC
-	-	TRBV11-3	TRBJ2-1	CASSLGGTAGYNEQFF	TGTGCCAGCAGCTTAGGAGGAACGGCGGGGTACAATGAGCAGTTCTTC
-	TRBD1	TRBV19	TRBJ1-5	CASSMSGTGESISNQPQHF	TGTGCCAGTAGTATGTCCGGGACAGGCGAATCCATAAGCAATCAGCCCCAGCATTTT
-	-	TRBV6-1	TRBJ1-5	CASNLEFGNQPQHF	TGTGCCAGCAACTTAGAGTTTGGCAATCAGCCCCAGCATTTT
-	-	TRBV14	TRBJ2-7	CASSQEGLLAEQYF	TGTGCCAGCAGCCAAGAGGGACTTCTCGCCGAGCAGTACTTC
-	TRBD1	TRBV28	TRBJ1-3	CASSPKVDREGNTIYF	TGTGCCAGCAGTCCAAAAGTCGACAGGGAGGGAAACACCATATATTTT
-	-	TRBV7-9	TRBJ1-6	CASRNLLVASPLHF	TGTGCCAGCAGAAACTTACTAGTAGCGTCACCCCTCCACTTT
-	-	TRBV27	TRBJ2-2	CASSLSAGELFF	TGTGCCAGCAGTTTATCCGCCGGGGAGCTGTTTTTT
-	-	TRBV25-1	TRBJ2-6	CASSGAASGANVLTF	TGTGCCAGCAGTGGGGCAGCCTCTGGGGCCAACGTCCTGACTTTC
-	-	TRBV28	TRBJ1-2	CASSFSSTENYGYTF	TGTGCCAGCAGTTTTTCGTCGACAGAGAACTATGGCTACACCTTC
-	TRBD2	TRBV6-5	TRBJ2-7	CASRLLAGEYEQYF	TGTGCCAGCCGCCTACTAGCGGGAGAGTACGAGCAGTACTTC
-	-	TRBV6-9	TRBJ1-2	CASSPQGYYGYTF	TGTGCCAGCAGCCCTCAGGGCTACTATGGCTACACCTTC
-	-	TRBV28	TRBJ2-6	CATKEQSSNSGANVLTF	TGTGCCACCAAGGAACAGTCGTCTAATTCTGGGGCCAACGTCCTGACTTTC
-	-	TRBV4-3	TRBJ2-4	CASSQAYRETKNIQYF	TGCGCCAGCAGCCAGGCTTACAGGGAGACCAAAAACATTCAGTACTTC
-	TRBD2	TRBV15	TRBJ2-7	CATSSNGGAAAYEQYF	TGTGCCACCAGCAGTAACGGGGGGGCAGCCGCCTACGAGCAGTACTTC
-	-	TRBV6-5	TRBJ1-4	CASSYSGATNEKLFF	TGTGCCAGCAGTTACTCCGGTGCAACTAATGAAAAACTGTTTTTT
-	TRBD2	TRBV30	TRBJ2-7	CAWDRTSGSLSSYEQYF	TGTGCCTGGGACCGGACTAGCGGGAGCCTTTCCTCCTACGAGCAGTACTTC
-	-	TRBV19	TRBJ1-5	CASSIQPQHF	TGTGCCAGTAGTATTCAACCCCAGCATTTT
-	TRBD2	TRBV28	TRBJ2-1	CASSSLAGVEHNEQFF	TGTGCCAGCAGTTCCTTAGCGGGAGTTGAACACAATGAGCAGTTCTTC
few	-	TRBV4-3	TRBJ1-3	CASSQVAWASGNTIYF	TGCGCCAGCAGCCAAGTCGCCTGGGCCTCTGGAAACACCATATATTTT
-	TRBD1	TRBV29-1	TRBJ2-7	CSVLPGTGSEEQYF	TGCAGCGTTCTTCCCGGGACAGGGTCGGAGGAGCAGTACTTC
few	-	TRBV18	TRBJ2-7	CASSSLTGFTYEQYF	TGTGCCAGCTCCAGTCTTACAGGGTTTACCTACGAGCAGTACTTC
few	TRBD2	TRBV4-3	TRBJ2-2	CASSQPKHSGRAPTGELFF	TGCGCCAGCAGCCAACCTAAACATAGCGGGAGGGCCCCCACCGGGGAGCTGTTTTTT
-	TRBD2	TRBV10-2	TRBJ2-1	CASSETGTSSYNEQFF	TGCGCCAGCAGTGAAACCGGGACTAGCTCCTACAATGAGCAGTTCTTC
-	TRBD2	TRBV5-1	TRBJ2-5	CASSVLGGATQETQYF	TGCGCCAGCAGCGTCCTCGGGGGGGCGACCCAAGAGACCCAGTACTTC
-	TRBD2	TRBV4-2	TRBJ2-5	CASSPLAREGETQYF	TGTGCCAGCAGCCCATTGGCACGGGAGGGTGAGACCCAGTACTTC
-	TRBD2	TRBV28	TRBJ2-2	CASSLPGLAFPGELFF	TGTGCCAGCAGTTTACCGGGACTAGCTTTCCCCGGGGAGCTGTTTTTT
-	-	TRBV4-3	TRBJ2-1	CASSQGYAGNNEQFF	TGCGCCAGCAGCCAAGGTTATGCGGGGAACAATGAGCAGTTCTTC
-	TRBD2	TRBV15	TRBJ2-3	CATRRAGDTDTQYF	TGTGCCACCAGGAGAGCGGGGGACACAGATACGCAGTATTTT
-	TRBD1	TRBV4-2	TRBJ1-4	CASSHKAGTGDEKLFF	TGTGCCAGCAGCCACAAGGCCGGGACAGGGGATGAAAAACTGTTTTTT
-	-	TRBV6-1	TRBJ1-5	CASSEARGLRSNQPQHF	TGTGCCAGCAGTGAAGCGAGAGGACTCAGGAGTAATCAGCCCCAGCATTTT
-	TRBD2	TRBV28	TRBJ2-7	CASRSQAGPSYEQYF	TGTGCCAGCCGATCCCAAGCGGGGCCCTCCTACGAGCAGTACTTC
-	-	TRBV7-9	TRBJ2-5	CASSLRSSPKQETQYF	TGTGCCAGCAGCCTTAGGAGTTCTCCGAAACAAGAGACCCAGTACTTC
once	-	TRBV11-2	TRBJ2-3	CASSLCREPFGCTDTQYF	TGTGCCAGCAGCTTATGCCGCGAACCCTTCGGTTGCACAGATACGCAGTATTTT
-	-	TRBV6-5	TRBJ2-7	CASSENFYEQYF	TGTGCCAGCAGTGAGAACTTCTACGAGCAGTACTTC
-	-	TRBV10-3	TRBJ1-1	CAIRGNTEAFF	TGTGCCATTAGGGGGAACACTGAAGCTTTCTTT